Given below is one T cell receptor (beta chain) in context. The data derive from a study of shared clonotypes between healthy human individuals. Germline loops: CDR1 LGHNA, CDR2 YNFKEQ. This CDR3 is built from 15 residues. Trimming pared 1 base from V and 5 bases from J, leaving 15 bases between. TCRdb's copy holds only in-frame clones and misses some; the assay was immunoSEQ multiplex PCR. The sample shows 600,000 to 750,000 clones, 72% of them seen only once. Material: memory CD4+ T cells sorted from blood. Subset described: CD45RA-negative fraction. The TCR sequence derives from a young woman in good health. The gene calls are TRBV4-2 and TRBJ2-7; D may be TRBD1 (6 bases). CDR3 protein: CASSQGGLGADEQYF. The CDR3 bases are TGTGCCAGCAGCCAAGGGGGGCTGGGAGCGGACGAGCAGTACTTC.